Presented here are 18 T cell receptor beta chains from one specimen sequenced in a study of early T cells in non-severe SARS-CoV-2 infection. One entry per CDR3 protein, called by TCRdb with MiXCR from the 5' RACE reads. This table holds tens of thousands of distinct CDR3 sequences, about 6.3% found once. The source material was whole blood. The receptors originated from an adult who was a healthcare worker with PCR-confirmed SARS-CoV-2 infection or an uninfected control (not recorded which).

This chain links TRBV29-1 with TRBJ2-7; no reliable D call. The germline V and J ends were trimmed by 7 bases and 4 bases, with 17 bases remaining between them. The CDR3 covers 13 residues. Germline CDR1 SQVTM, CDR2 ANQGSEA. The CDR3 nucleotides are TGCAGCGGATTACGACTCGCTAGGTACGAGCAGTACTTC. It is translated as CSGLRLARYEQYF.

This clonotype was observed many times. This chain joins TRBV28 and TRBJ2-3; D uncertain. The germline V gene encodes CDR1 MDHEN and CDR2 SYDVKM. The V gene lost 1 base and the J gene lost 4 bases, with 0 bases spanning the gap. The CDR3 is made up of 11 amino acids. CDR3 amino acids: CASSLSDTQYF. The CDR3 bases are TGTGCCAGCAGTTTATCAGATACGCAGTATTTT.

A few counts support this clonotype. The CDR3 nucleotides read TGCAGTGCTTCCGGAGGGGTGGGGCGGACCGAGCAGTACTTC. Translating gives CSASGGVGRTEQYF. The V gene is TRBV20-1, the J gene TRBJ2-7, with a tentative D call TRBD2 (6 bases). This CDR3 has 14 residues. V was cut by 5 bases and J by 6 bases, with 20 bases left in between. The germline CDR1 and CDR2 sequences are DFQATT and SNEGSKA (reference sequence).

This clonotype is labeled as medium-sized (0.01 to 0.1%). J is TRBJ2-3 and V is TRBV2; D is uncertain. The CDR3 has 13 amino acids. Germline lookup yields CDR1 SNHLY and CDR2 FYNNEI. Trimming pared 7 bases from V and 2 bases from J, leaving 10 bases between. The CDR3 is CASTQENTDTQYF. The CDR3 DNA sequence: TGTGCCAGCACTCAGGAGAACACAGATACGCAGTATTTT.

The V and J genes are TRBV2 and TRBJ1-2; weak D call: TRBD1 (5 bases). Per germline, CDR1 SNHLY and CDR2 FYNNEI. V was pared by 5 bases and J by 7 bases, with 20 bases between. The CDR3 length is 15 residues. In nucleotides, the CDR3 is TGTGCCAGCAGTAGCGGACCGTTGGGACTCACTGGCTACACCTTC. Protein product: CASSSGPLGLTGYTF.

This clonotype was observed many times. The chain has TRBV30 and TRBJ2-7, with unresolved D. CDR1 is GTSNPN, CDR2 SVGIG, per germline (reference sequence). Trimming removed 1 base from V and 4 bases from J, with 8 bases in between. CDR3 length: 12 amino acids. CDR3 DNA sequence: TGTGCCTGGAGTGGACAAGGATACGAGCAGTACTTC. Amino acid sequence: CAWSGQGYEQYF.

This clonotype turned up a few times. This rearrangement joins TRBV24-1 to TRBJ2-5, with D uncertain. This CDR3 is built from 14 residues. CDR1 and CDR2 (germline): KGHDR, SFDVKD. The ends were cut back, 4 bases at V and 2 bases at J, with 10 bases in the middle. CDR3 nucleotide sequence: TGTGCCACCAGTGACGCGATGAAGCAAGAGACCCAGTACTTC. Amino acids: CATSDAMKQETQYF.

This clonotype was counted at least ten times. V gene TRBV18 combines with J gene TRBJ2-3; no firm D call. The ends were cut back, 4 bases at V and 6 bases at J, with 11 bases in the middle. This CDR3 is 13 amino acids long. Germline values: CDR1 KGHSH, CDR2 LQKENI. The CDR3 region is CASSLAHGDTQYF. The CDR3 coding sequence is TGTGCCAGCTCACTCGCTCATGGGGATACGCAGTATTTT.

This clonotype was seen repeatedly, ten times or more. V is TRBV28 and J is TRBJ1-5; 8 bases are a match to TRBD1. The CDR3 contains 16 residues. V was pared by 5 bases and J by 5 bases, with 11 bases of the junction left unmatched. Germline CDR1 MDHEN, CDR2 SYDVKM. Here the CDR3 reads CASSPVGQGVDQPQHF. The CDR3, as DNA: TGTGCCAGCAGTCCAGTTGGACAGGGTGTAGATCAGCCCCAGCATTTT.

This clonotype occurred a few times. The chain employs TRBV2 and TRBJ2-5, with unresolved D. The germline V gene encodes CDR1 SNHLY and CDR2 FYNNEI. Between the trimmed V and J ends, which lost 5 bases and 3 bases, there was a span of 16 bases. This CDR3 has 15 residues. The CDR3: CASSSPFRKEETQYF. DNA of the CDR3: TGTGCCAGCAGTAGCCCGTTCCGAAAAGAAGAGACCCAGTACTTC.

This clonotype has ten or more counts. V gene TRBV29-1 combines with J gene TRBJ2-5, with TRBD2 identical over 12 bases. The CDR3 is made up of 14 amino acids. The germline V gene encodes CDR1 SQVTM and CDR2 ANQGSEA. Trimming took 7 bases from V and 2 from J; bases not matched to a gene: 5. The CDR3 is CSAPLAGGQETQYF. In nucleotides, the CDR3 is TGCAGCGCCCCACTAGCGGGAGGACAAGAGACCCAGTACTTC.

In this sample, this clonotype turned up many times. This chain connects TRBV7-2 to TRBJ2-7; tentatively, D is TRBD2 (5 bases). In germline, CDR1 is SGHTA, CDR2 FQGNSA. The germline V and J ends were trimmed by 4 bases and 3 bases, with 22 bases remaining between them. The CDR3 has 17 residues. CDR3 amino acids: CASSSIAELGLGYEQYF. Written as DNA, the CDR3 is TGTGCCAGCAGCTCAATCGCGGAACTAGGGCTCGGCTACGAGCAGTACTTC.

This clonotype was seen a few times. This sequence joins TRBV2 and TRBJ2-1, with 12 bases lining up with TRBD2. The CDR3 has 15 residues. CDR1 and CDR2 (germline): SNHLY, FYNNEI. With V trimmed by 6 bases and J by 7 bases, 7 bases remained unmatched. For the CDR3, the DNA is TGTGCCAGCAGGGCATGGACTAGCGGGACAAATGAGCAGTTCTTC. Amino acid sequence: CASRAWTSGTNEQFF.

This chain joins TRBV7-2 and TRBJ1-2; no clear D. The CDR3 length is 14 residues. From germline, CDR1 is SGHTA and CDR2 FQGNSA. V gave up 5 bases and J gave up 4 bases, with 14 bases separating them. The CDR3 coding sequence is TGTGCCAGCAGCGCCTCAAAGACGGTCTATGGCTACACCTTC. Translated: CASSASKTVYGYTF.

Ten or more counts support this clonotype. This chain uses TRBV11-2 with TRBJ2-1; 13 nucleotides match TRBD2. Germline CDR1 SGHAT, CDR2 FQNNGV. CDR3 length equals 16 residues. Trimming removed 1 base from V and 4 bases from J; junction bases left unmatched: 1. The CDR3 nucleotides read TGTGCCAGCAGCTTAGCGGGACTAGCGGGATACAATGAGCAGTTCTTC. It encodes CASSLAGLAGYNEQFF.

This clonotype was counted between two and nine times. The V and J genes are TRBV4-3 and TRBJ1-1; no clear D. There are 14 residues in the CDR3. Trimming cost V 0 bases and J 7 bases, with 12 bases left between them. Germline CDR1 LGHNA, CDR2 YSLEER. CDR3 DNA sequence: TGCGCCAGCAGCCAAGATTTAAATCGTCTTGAAGCTTTCTTT. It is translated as CASSQDLNRLEAFF.

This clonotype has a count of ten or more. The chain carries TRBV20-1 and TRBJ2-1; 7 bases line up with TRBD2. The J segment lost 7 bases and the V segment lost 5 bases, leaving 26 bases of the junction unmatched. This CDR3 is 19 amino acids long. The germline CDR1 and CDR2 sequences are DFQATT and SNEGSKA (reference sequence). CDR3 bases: TGCAGTGCTTCGAGACCGCGGGTCTCGAGGCCATATAGCGGGAATGAGCAGTTCTTC. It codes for CSASRPRVSRPYSGNEQFF.

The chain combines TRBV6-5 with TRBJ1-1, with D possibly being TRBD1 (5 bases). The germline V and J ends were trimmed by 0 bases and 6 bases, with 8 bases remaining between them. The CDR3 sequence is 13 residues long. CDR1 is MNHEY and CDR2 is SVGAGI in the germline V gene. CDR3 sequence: CASSYSRGPEAFF. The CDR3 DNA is TGTGCCAGCAGTTACTCGAGGGGACCTGAAGCTTTCTTT.